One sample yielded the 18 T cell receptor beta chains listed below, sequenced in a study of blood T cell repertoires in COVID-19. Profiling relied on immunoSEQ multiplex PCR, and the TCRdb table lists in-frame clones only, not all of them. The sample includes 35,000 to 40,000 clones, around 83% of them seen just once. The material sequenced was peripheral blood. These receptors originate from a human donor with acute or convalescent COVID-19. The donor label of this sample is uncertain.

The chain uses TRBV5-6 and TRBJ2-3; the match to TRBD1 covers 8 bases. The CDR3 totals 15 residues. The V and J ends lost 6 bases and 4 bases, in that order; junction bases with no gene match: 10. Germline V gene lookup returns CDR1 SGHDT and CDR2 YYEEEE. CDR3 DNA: TGTGCCAGCATCCAACAAGACAGGGGCCCAGATACGCAGTATTTT. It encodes CASIQQDRGPDTQYF.

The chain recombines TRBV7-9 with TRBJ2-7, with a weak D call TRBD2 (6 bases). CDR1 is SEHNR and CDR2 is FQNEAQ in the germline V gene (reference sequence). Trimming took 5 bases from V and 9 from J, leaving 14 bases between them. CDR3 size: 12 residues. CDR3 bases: TGTGCCAGCAGCCCAGTGGGACTTGGGCAGTACTTC. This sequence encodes CASSPVGLGQYF.

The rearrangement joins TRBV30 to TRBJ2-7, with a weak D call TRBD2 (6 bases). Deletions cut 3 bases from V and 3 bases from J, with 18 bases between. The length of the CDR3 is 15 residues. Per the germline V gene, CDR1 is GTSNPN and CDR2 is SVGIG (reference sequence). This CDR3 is CAWSRVGTSFYEQYF. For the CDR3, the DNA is TGTGCCTGGAGCCGAGTCGGGACTTCATTCTACGAGCAGTACTTC.

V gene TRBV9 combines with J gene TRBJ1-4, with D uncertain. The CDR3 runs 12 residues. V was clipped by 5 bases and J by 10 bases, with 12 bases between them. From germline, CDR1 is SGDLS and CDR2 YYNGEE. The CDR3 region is CASSTRGGKLFF. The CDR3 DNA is TGTGCCAGCAGTACACGGGGTGGAAAACTGTTTTTT.

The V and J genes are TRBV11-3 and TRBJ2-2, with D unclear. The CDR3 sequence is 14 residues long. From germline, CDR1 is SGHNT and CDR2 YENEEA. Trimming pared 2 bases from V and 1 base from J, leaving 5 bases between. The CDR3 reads CASSLYRNTGELFF. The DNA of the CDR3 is TGTGCCAGCAGCTTATACAGGAACACCGGGGAGCTGTTTTTT.

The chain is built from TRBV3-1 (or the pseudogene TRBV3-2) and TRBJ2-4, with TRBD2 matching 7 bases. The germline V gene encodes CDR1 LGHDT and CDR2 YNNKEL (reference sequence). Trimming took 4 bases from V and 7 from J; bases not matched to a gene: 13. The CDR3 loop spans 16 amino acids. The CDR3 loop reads CASSPFISSGGNIQYF. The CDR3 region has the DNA TGTGCCAGCAGCCCCTTTATAAGCTCCGGGGGGAACATTCAGTACTTC.

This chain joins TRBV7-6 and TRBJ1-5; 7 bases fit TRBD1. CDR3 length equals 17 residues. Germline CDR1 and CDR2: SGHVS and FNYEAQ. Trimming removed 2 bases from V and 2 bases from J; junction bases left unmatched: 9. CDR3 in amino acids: CASSLKIVTGGNQPQHF. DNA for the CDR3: TGTGCCAGCAGCTTAAAGATTGTTACAGGGGGCAATCAGCCCCAGCATTTT.

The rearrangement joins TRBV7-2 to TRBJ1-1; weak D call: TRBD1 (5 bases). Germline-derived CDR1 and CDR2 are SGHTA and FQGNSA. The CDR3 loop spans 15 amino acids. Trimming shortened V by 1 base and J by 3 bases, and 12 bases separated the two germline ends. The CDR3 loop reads CASSLEGGGYTEAFF. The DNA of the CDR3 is TGTGCCAGCAGCTTAGAAGGCGGGGGTTACACTGAAGCTTTCTTT.

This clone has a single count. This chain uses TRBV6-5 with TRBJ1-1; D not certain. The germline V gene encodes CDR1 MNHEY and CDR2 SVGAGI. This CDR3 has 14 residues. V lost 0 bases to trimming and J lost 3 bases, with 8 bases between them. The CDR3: CASSYSSQDTEAFF. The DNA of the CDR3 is TGTGCCAGCAGTTACTCGAGTCAGGACACTGAAGCTTTCTTT.

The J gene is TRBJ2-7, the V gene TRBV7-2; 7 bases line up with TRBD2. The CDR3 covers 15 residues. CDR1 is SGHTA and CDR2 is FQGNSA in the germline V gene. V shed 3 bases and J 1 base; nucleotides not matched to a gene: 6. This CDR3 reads CASSLTSSGSYEQYF. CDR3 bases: TGTGCCAGCAGCTTGACTAGCTCGGGATCCTACGAGCAGTACTTC.

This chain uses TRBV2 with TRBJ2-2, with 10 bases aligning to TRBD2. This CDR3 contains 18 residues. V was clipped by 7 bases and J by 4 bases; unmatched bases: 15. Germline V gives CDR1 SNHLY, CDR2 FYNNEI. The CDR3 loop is CASTQPRASGRTTGELFF. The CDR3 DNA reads TGTGCCAGCACTCAACCGAGGGCTAGCGGGAGAACCACCGGGGAGCTGTTTTTT.

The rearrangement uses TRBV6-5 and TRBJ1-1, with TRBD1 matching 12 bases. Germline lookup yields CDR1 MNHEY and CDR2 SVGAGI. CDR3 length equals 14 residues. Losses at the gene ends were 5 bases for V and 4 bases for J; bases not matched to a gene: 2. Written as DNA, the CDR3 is TGTGCCAGCAGTAAGGGACAGGGGGCCACTGAAGCTTTCTTT. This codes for CASSKGQGATEAFF.

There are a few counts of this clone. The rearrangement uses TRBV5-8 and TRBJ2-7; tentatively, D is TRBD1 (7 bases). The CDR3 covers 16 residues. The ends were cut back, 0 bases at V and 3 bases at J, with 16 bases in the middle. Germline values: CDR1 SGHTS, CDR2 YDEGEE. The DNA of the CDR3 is TGTGCCAGCAGCTTGGCCGCGGGGCAGGGGGGCTACGAGCAGTACTTC. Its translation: CASSLAAGQGGYEQYF.

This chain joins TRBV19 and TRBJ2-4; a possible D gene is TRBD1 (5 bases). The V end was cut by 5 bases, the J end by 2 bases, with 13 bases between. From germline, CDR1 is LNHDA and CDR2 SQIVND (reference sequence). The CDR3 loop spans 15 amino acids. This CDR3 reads CASSPAGASKNIQYF. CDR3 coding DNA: TGTGCCAGTAGTCCTGCTGGGGCCTCCAAAAACATTCAGTACTTC.

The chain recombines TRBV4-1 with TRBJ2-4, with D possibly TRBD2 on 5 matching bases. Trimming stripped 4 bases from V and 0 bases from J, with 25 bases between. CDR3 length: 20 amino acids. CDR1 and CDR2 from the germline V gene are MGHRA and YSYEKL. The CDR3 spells CASSLTGSLAGSVAKNIQYF. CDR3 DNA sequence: TGCGCCAGCAGCCTAACGGGCAGCTTGGCGGGCTCCGTAGCCAAAAACATTCAGTACTTC.

CDR3 DNA sequence: TGTGCCAGCACAGGGGTTTCCGATTCACCCCTCCACTTT. Amino acid sequence: CASTGVSDSPLHF. The V and J genes are TRBV2 and TRBJ1-6, with D possibly matching TRBD1 (6 bases). CDR1 is SNHLY and CDR2 is FYNNEI in the germline V gene. There are 13 residues in the CDR3. Trimming cost V 7 bases and J 8 bases, with 12 bases left between them.

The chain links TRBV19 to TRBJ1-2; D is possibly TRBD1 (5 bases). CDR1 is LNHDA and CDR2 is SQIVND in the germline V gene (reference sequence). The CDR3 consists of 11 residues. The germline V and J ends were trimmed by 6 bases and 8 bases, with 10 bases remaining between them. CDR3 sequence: CASSRAGGYTF. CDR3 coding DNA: TGTGCCAGTAGCAGGGCAGGGGGCTACACCTTC.

The CDR3 coding sequence is TGTGCCAGCAGCAGCGAGAGAGGGGGCGCCTACGAGCAGTACTTC. This encodes CASSSERGGAYEQYF. V usage is TRBV5-6 and J usage is TRBJ2-7; 7 positions match TRBD1. V was clipped by 4 bases and J by 2 bases; unmatched bases: 9. This CDR3 is built from 15 residues. Germline CDR1 SGHDT, CDR2 YYEEEE.